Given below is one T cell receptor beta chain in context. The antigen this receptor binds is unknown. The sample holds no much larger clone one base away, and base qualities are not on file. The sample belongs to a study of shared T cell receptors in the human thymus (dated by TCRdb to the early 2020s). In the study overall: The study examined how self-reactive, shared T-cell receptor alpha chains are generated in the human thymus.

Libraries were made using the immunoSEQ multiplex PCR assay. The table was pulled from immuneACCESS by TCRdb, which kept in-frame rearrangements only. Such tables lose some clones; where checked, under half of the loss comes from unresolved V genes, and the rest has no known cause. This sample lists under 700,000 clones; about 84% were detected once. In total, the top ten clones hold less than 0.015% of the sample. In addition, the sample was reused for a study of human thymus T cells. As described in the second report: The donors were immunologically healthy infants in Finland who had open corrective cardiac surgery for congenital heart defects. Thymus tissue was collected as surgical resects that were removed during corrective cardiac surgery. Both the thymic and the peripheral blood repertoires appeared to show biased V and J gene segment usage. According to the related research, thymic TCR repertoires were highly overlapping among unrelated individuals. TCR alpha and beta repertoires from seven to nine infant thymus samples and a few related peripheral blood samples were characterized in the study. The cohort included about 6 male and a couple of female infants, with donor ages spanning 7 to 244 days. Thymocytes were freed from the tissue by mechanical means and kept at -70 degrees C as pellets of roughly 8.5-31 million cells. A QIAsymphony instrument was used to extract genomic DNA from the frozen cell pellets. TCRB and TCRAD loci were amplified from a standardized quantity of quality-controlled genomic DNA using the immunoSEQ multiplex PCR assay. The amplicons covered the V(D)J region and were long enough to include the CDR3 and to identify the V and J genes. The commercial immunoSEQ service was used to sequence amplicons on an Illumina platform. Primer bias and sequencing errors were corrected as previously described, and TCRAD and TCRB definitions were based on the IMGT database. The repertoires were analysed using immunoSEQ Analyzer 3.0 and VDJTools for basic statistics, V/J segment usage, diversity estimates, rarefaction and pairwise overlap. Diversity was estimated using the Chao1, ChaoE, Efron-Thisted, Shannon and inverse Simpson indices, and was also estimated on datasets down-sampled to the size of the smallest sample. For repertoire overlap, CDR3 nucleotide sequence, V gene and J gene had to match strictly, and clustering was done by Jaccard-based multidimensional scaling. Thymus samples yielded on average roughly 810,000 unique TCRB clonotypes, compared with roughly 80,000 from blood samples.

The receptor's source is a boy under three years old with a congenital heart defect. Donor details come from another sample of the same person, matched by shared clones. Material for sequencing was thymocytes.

The DNA reads as follows: TGTGCCAGCAGCCCGGACAGCATCTATGGCTACACCTTC. Translated, this is CASSPDSIYGYTF. Rearrangement joined TRBV7-2 to TRBJ1-2; the D gene is possibly TRBD1, with 6 bases matching. CDR3 length: 13 amino acids, cysteine to phenylalanine. The entry retains the CDR3 DNA only, 39 bases that are in frame from base 1. In the germline V gene, CDR1 corresponds to SGHTA and CDR2 to FQGNSA. V is pared back by 5 bases and J by 4 bases, with 11 bases lying between the germline termini.